The text below deals with one T cell receptor (beta chain). This specimen comes from a study of T cell responses to AZD1222 COVID-19 vaccine. The CDR3 is made up of 11 amino acids. From germline, CDR1 is SNHLY and CDR2 FYNNEI. Trimming took 8 bases from V and 4 from J, leaving 9 bases between them. TCRdb's copy holds only in-frame clones and misses some; the assay was immunoSEQ multiplex PCR. The sample has around 120,000 clones; roughly 84% are singletons. This clonotype was sampled from an adult who received the AZD1222 COVID-19 vaccine. The chain is built from TRBV2 and TRBJ2-7; D remains unclear. The source was peripheral blood, collected 28 days after the second AZD1222 dose. In nucleotides, the CDR3 is TGTGCCAGCGGAAGTAGGTACGAGCAGTACTTC. Its protein is CASGSRYEQYF.